Listed below are T cell receptor beta chains from one sample, sequenced in a study of blood T cell repertoires in COVID-19. Assay used: immunoSEQ multiplex PCR; TCRdb lists only in-frame clones, some missing. The repertoire holds about 170,000 clones, approximately 91% seen once, with about 5.3% in the top ten. The specimen sequenced was peripheral blood. The receptors derive from a man aged 18 to 29 with COVID-19, enrolled during active disease. The CDR3 runs from the conserved cysteine through the conserved F or W. The D gene is left open where the match is weak.

d_call v_call cdr3_aa
TRBD1 TRBV6-6 CASRTGTGEDNEQFF
- TRBV7-2 CASSLGATYEQYF
TRBD2 TRBV7-2 CASSFDPAGYNEQFF
TRBD2 TRBV29-1 CSVGEGGPYEQYF
- TRBV19 CASRDDRSTDTQYF
- TRBV24-1 CATSGTRDTAQETQYF
- TRBV18 CASRLVGLTDTQYF
TRBD1 TRBV7-9 CASSLDDRAYGYTF
- TRBV28 CASSPSPSYNEQFF
TRBD2 TRBV5-1 CASSLGGAGGGVYEQYF
TRBD1 TRBV5-1 CASSPQDRGIYNEQFF
- TRBV6-2/TRBV6-3 CASSYSRRSTDTQYF
TRBD2 TRBV10-3 CAISESGAGGPTGELFF
TRBD1 TRBV7-9 CASSGWTGKSGQYF
- TRBV5-1 CASSPQGGSTEAFF
TRBD1 TRBV18 CASSLRGPLYEQYF
- TRBV5-1 CASSLMASSYEQYF
TRBD2 TRBV7-8 CASSLLIGLAENEQFF
- TRBV12-3/TRBV12-4 CASSPGVTQYF
- TRBV29-1 CSVKEGKFSSYEQYF
- TRBV28 CASSSLTDNQPQHF
TRBD1 TRBV27 CASSLLGGDEKLLF
- TRBV7-8 CASSLLRSEPYNEQFF
- TRBV4-3 CASSQWTYQTGELFF
- TRBV11-2 CASSLAVGTEAFF
- TRBV5-1 CASSSFGGGYEQFF
- TRBV19 CASSTLGRQPWGNQPQHF
- TRBV15 CATSTRQALYGYTF
TRBD2 TRBV7-9 CASSQPREGRYNEQFF
- TRBV5-6 CASSLVQDSYEQYF
- TRBV2 CASWRGNTEAFF
TRBD1 TRBV28 CASSPVLQGDNQPQHF
- TRBV28 CASSLSLPQHF
TRBD1 TRBV24-1 CATSDPDRNGYTF
TRBD1 TRBV27 CASSFGQGANQPQHF
- TRBV6-6 CASRLTVSSYNEQFF
- TRBV4-1 CASRFAGSNEQFF
- TRBV30 CAWSVIRGRSHYTF
TRBD2 TRBV5-1 CASSLGGLAGGRNEQFF
TRBD2 TRBV5-1 CASSTSGQWDEQYF
TRBD1 TRBV28 CASSPFIGQGLYGYTF
- TRBV18 CASSSSGAGRYNEQFF
- TRBV9 CASSVEASDIQETQYF
- TRBV28 CASSFEGTEAFF
- TRBV7-2 CASSNRGGEGVYEQYF
- TRBV7-9 CASRLGGQDGYTF
- TRBV14 CASSPYRVPLYGYTF
- TRBV19 CASMRDTDSGNTIYF
TRBD2 TRBV4-1 CASSQELARSYNEQFF
TRBD1 TRBV5-4 CASSAGTGQNYEQYF
TRBD1 TRBV27 CASSPDRGLYEQYF
TRBD2 TRBV27 CASTLGAGGSYEQYF
- TRBV5-1 CASSLSGFTGELFF